Presented here are 18 T cell receptor beta chains from one specimen sequenced in a study of shared clonotypes between healthy human individuals. Data came from immunoSEQ multiplex PCR; TCRdb stores just in-frame clones and leaves some out. The sample includes approximately 940,000 clones, around 80% of them seen just once. The sample taken for sequencing was memory CD4+ T cells sorted from blood. Subset noted: CD45RA-negative fraction. The origin of the receptors is a man between 18 and 29 years old in good health.

This clone has a handful of counts. V gene TRBV5-8 combines with J gene TRBJ2-7; TRBD1 is a possible D gene (6 bases). Germline CDR1 reads SGHTS; CDR2 reads YDEGEE. V dropped 2 bases and J dropped 4 bases, with 10 bases sitting between them. The CDR3 is 13 residues long. The CDR3 spells CASSFDRLYEQYF. CDR3 sequence (DNA): TGTGCCAGCAGCTTCGACAGGCTGTACGAGCAGTACTTC.

Comments on this clone: Distinct nucleotide sequences in the sample also encode this CDR3. The chain employs TRBV18 and TRBJ1-1; D not certain. The CDR3 is 13 amino acids. In germline, CDR1 is KGHSH, CDR2 LQKENI. V was cut by 2 bases and J by 1 base, with 5 bases left in between. DNA of the CDR3: TGTGCCAGCTCACCAGTGAGGAACACTGAAGCTTTCTTT. Translated: CASSPVRNTEAFF.

This rearrangement joins TRBV7-9 to TRBJ2-3, with a tentative D call TRBD2 (6 bases). V was cut by 3 bases and J by 2 bases, with 9 bases left in between. There are 14 residues in the CDR3. From germline, CDR1 is SEHNR and CDR2 FQNEAQ (reference sequence). The CDR3: CASSFSGDTDTQYF. In DNA, the CDR3 is TGTGCCAGCAGCTTCTCGGGGGACACAGATACGCAGTATTTT. The full variable domain, in which reference TRBV7-9 and TRBJ2-3 provide the parts outside the CDR3, is DTGVSQNPRHKITKRGQNVTFRCDPISEHNRLYWYRQTLGQGPEFLTYFQNEAQLEKSRLLSDRFSAERPKGSFSTLEIQRTEQGDSAMYLCASSFSGDTDTQYFGPGTRLTVL.

J is TRBJ2-1 and V is TRBV7-2; D may be TRBD2 (6 bases). The CDR3 sequence is 16 residues long. Trimming removed 5 bases at V and 4 bases at J, with 18 bases between. Germline V gene lookup returns CDR1 SGHTA and CDR2 FQGNSA. The CDR3 here is CASSRPGAGAYNEQFF. The CDR3 DNA sequence: TGTGCCAGCAGCCGACCAGGAGCGGGCGCTTACAATGAGCAGTTCTTC.

This clone appeared once. This chain uses TRBV18 with TRBJ1-2; TRBD1 agrees at 9 bases. Trimming removed 0 bases from V and 4 bases from J; junction bases left unmatched: 3. The CDR3 is 15 residues long. Germline CDR1 is KGHSH and CDR2 is LQKENI. The CDR3 loop reads CASSPPGQGFYGYTF. In DNA, the CDR3 is TGTGCCAGCTCACCACCGGGACAGGGCTTCTATGGCTACACCTTC.

This clone was observed a handful of times. The chain combines TRBV2 with TRBJ1-3; D not resolved. The CDR3 contains 16 residues. The germline V gene has CDR1 SNHLY and CDR2 FYNNEI. Trimming took 8 bases from V and 0 from J, leaving 17 bases between them. Written as DNA, the CDR3 is TGTGCCAGCGGTCCGTGGGCCGAAAGCTCTGGAAACACCATATATTTT. Amino acids: CASGPWAESSGNTIYF. Together with reference TRBV2 and TRBJ1-3, the CDR3 gives the full variable domain: EPEVTQTPSHQVTQMGQEVILRCVPISNHLYFYWYRQILGQKVEFLVSFYNNEISEKSEIFDDQFSVERPDGSNFTLKIRSTKLEDSAMYFCASGPWAESSGNTIYFGEGSWLTVV.

This chain uses TRBV5-1 with TRBJ2-3; D is possibly TRBD2 (6 bases). The germline gives CDR1 SGHRS, CDR2 YFSETQ. The V end lost 0 bases, the J end lost 10 bases, and 15 bases lay between the germline ends. The CDR3 sequence is 14 residues long. In DNA, the CDR3 is TGCGCCAGCAGCTTGGAAACGACTAGTTACGCGCAGTATTTT. Translated, it gives CASSLETTSYAQYF.

The chain uses TRBV10-3 and TRBJ2-2; TRBD2 matches 8 bases. From germline, CDR1 is ENHRY and CDR2 SYGVKD. Germline trimming cut 7 bases from V and 7 bases from J; bases unmatched to any gene: 5. This CDR3 is 13 amino acids long. CDR3 sequence: CAITGLAGGELFF. In DNA form, the CDR3 reads TGTGCCATCACCGGACTAGCAGGCGGGGAGCTGTTTTTT.

This chain links TRBV9 with TRBJ1-5, with D unresolved. The V and J ends lost 0 bases and 2 bases respectively, with 9 bases between them. The CDR3 consists of 15 residues. Per germline, CDR1 SGDLS and CDR2 YYNGEE. CDR3 in amino acids: CASSVGYIGNQPQHF. Written as DNA, the CDR3 is TGTGCCAGCAGCGTAGGGTATATAGGCAATCAGCCCCAGCATTTT.

The chain combines TRBV25-1 with TRBJ1-1; perhaps TRBD1 as D (6 bases). The CDR3 runs to 14 residues. The germline V gene has CDR1 MGHDK and CDR2 SYGVNS. Trimming shortened V by 6 bases and J by 3 bases, and 14 bases separated the two germline ends. DNA for the CDR3: TGTGCCAGCAGAGAACAGGGCCTCCACACTGAAGCTTTCTTT. Its translation is CASREQGLHTEAFF.

This clone was seen a few times. J is TRBJ2-3 and V is TRBV5-1, with 10 bases lining up with TRBD2. The CDR3 sequence is 16 residues long. CDR1 is SGHRS and CDR2 is YFSETQ in the germline V gene. With 3 bases clipped from V and 2 bases from J, the junction kept 6 bases outside the gene matches. The CDR3 sequence: CASSSYSGGATDTQYF. CDR3 nucleotide sequence: TGCGCCAGCAGCTCATACAGCGGGGGGGCCACAGATACGCAGTATTTT.

This chain joins TRBV5-4 and TRBJ2-3; TRBD2 matches at 11 bases. This CDR3 is built from 16 residues. Trimming at V came to 4 bases and at J to 7 bases, leaving 11 bases not matched to a gene. CDR1 and CDR2 (germline): SGHNT, YYREEE (reference sequence). CDR3 residues: CASSPALLAGAHTQYF. The CDR3 DNA is TGTGCCAGCAGCCCGGCCCTACTAGCGGGGGCTCATACGCAGTATTTT.

The chain couples TRBV10-2 to TRBJ2-4; TRBD2 agrees at 8 bases. Trimming took 2 bases from V and 3 from J; bases not matched to a gene: 9. Germline CDR1 and CDR2: WSHSY and SAAADI. This CDR3 region has 17 residues. The CDR3, as DNA: TGCGCCAGCAGTGAGGATCCGGGAGGGTGGCACAAAAACATTCAGTACTTC. Its protein product is CASSEDPGGWHKNIQYF.

This chain joins TRBV7-6 and TRBJ2-1; no clear D. The CDR3 length is 14 residues. Germline V CDR1 and CDR2: SGHVS, FNYEAQ. Trimming left V 5 bases short and J 4 bases short, with 12 bases between. The CDR3 protein is CASSPSAEYNEQFF. The DNA of the CDR3 is TGTGCCAGCAGCCCCTCGGCAGAATACAATGAGCAGTTCTTC.

V and J are TRBV27 and TRBJ2-6; TRBD1 matches at 9 bases. This CDR3 is 17 amino acids long. V was pared by 5 bases and J by 0 bases, with 5 bases of the junction left unmatched. Germline V gives CDR1 MNHEY, CDR2 SMNVEV (reference sequence). CDR3 sequence (DNA): TGTGCCAGCAGTAGGGACAGGGACCCCTCTGGGGCCAACGTCCTGACTTTC. It is translated as CASSRDRDPSGANVLTF. Using reference TRBV27 and TRBJ2-6 for the parts outside the CDR3, the full variable domain is EAQVTQNPRYLITVTGKKLTVTCSQNMNHEYMSWYRQDPGLGLRQIYYSMNVEVTDKGDVPEGYKVSRKEKRNFPLILESPSPNQTSLYFCASSRDRDPSGANVLTFGAGSRLTVL.

The chain combines TRBV9 with TRBJ2-1; D unclear. The V end lost 0 bases, the J end lost 5 bases, and 9 bases lay between the germline ends. Per the germline V gene, CDR1 is SGDLS and CDR2 is YYNGEE. This CDR3 has 14 amino acids. Written as DNA, the CDR3 is TGTGCCAGCAGCGTAGTTGATGGGAACAATGAGCAGTTCTTC. Amino acid sequence: CASSVVDGNNEQFF. Drawing the rest from reference TRBV9 and TRBJ2-1, the complete variable domain is DSGVTQTPKHLITATGQRVTLRCSPRSGDLSVYWYQQSLDQGLQFLIQYYNGEERAKGNILERFSAQQFPDLHSELNLSSLELGDSALYFCASSVVDGNNEQFFGPGTRLTVL.

The V call is TRBV6-5, the J call TRBJ2-7; no reliable D call. V lost 0 bases, J lost 3 bases, and 6 bases lay in between. Germline V gene sequence: CDR1 MNHEY, CDR2 SVGAGI. The CDR3 has 13 residues. CDR3 nucleotide sequence: TGTGCCAGCAGTTACTCGGTAGTCTACGAGCAGTACTTC. Translation: CASSYSVVYEQYF.

This clone has a single count. The J gene is TRBJ1-1, the V gene TRBV28, with 7 positions matching TRBD1. V trimming: 10 bases; J trimming: 7 bases; junction bases outside the gene matches: 12. Germline CDR1 is MDHEN and CDR2 is SYDVKM. The length of the CDR3 is 13 residues. The CDR3 reads CATTKPDRVEAFF. Written as DNA, the CDR3 is TGTGCCACCACGAAACCTGACAGGGTTGAAGCTTTCTTT.